These 3 T cell receptor beta chains were all obtained from the same sample, sequenced in a study of blood T cell repertoires in COVID-19. This table comes from immunoSEQ multiplex PCR, and its TCRdb copy is limited to in-frame clones, with some not included. The table has about 20,000 clones, around 86% seen once. Specimen: peripheral blood. Receptor source: a human donor in a cohort sampled during active COVID-19.

The chain has TRBV5-1 and TRBJ2-2, with a possible D match to TRBD1 (5 bases). The CDR3 sequence is 16 residues long. The germline CDR1 and CDR2 sequences are SGHRS and YFSETQ. V was cut by 2 bases and J by 1 base, with 12 bases left in between. DNA for the CDR3: TGCGCCAGCAGCTTAAGTACAGGCTGGAACACCGGGGAGCTGTTTTTT. Protein product: CASSLSTGWNTGELFF.

The J gene is TRBJ2-3, the V gene TRBV5-5; TRBD2 matches at 10 bases. Per germline, CDR1 SGHKS and CDR2 YYEKEE (reference sequence). V was clipped by 4 bases and J by 5 bases; unmatched bases: 10. The CDR3 is 16 residues long. The CDR3 sequence is CASSPSLAGVLDTQYF. The CDR3 DNA reads TGTGCCAGCAGCCCTTCCCTAGCGGGAGTGTTAGATACGCAGTATTTT.

The chain links TRBV28 to TRBJ1-1; no definite D call. The CDR3 totals 14 residues. Germline assignment: CDR1 MDHEN and CDR2 SYDVKM. V was shortened by 6 bases and J by 5 bases, with 16 bases between the two germline ends. CDR3: CASSQRVIRTEAFF. CDR3 coding DNA: TGTGCCAGCAGCCAACGGGTGATTAGGACTGAAGCTTTCTTT.